The rows below give T cell receptor beta chains drawn from one sample of a study of cytomegalovirus exposure and HLA in healthy donors. The repertoire was sequenced with immunoSEQ multiplex PCR; TCRdb's copy has only in-frame clones and lacks some. Of some 69,000 clones listed, around 96% were seen once; the top ten hold more than 3.5%. Specimen: PBMCs. All receptors come from a woman younger than 30 in good health and CMV-seropositive. Both conserved end residues are part of each CDR3.

17	TRBV28	TRBJ2-7	CASTTGEGTGGLHEQYF
16	TRBV6-5	TRBJ2-5	CASSYTPRTGRQTQYF
15	TRBV6-5	TRBJ2-1	CASGQLGQGAYEQFF
13	TRBV28	TRBJ2-7	CASSLGFAYEQYF
16	TRBV4-2	TRBJ2-1	CASSQESSGTPGEQFF
16	TRBV27	TRBJ2-1	CASSILTSGNYNEQFF
14	TRBV11-2	TRBJ2-3	CASIGLAATDTQYF
16	TRBV15	TRBJ1-4	CATSKGQGVTNEKLFF
14	TRBV29-1	TRBJ2-5	CSVEMWTGGETQYF
14	TRBV29-1	TRBJ2-3	CSVKPGLGTDTQYF
14	TRBV30	TRBJ2-7	CAWSVMSGTYEQYF
16	TRBV7-9	TRBJ2-7	CASSAGGLAGAYEQYF
14	TRBV6-6	TRBJ1-1	CASRYTGGGTEAFF
15	TRBV2	TRBJ2-1	CASSEVAGAYNEQFF
14	TRBV30	TRBJ2-5	CAWSSPVIRETQYF
15	TRBV28	TRBJ1-2	CASSFRDRGGYGYTF
13	TRBV19	TRBJ1-5	CASSGTAKQPQHF
15	TRBV7-9	TRBJ2-3	CASSLATSGSDTQYF
14	TRBV28	TRBJ1-1	CASSLDGVGTEAFF
14	TRBV7-9	TRBJ1-4	CASSPDRINEKLFF
13	TRBV7-2	TRBJ2-1	CASSFYPLEEQFF
12	TRBV10-3	TRBJ2-7	CAISGTAYEQYF
15	TRBV25-1	TRBJ2-7	CASSNVAGPGGEQYF
15	TRBV5-4	TRBJ2-5	CASSFTGFRQETQYF
14	TRBV30	TRBJ2-1	CASTPGLEYAEQFF
14	TRBV9	TRBJ1-4	CASSVGGGGEKLFF
14	TRBV30	TRBJ2-1	CAWSVTQGANEQFF
13	TRBV6-5	TRBJ2-7	CASSYSSGREQYF
16	TRBV28	TRBJ1-1	CASSPQQGPGVTEAFF
15	TRBV4-2	TRBJ2-3	CASSQVDSGSDTQYF
15	TRBV27	TRBJ1-4	CASRKRTGEQEKLFF
15	TRBV11-2	TRBJ2-7	CASSRNSGSSYEQYF
15	TRBV7-2	TRBJ2-5	CASSPSGQLVKTQYF
16	TRBV9	TRBJ2-2	CASSGHRLINTGELFF
15	TRBV9	TRBJ2-1	CASSAERYSYNEQFF
14	TRBV19	TRBJ2-1	CASKGDNTYNEQFF
12	TRBV29-1	TRBJ2-4	CSGGQGRNIQYF